These T cell receptor beta chains were read from a single sample in a study of T cells in narcolepsy. Data came from immunoSEQ multiplex PCR; TCRdb stores just in-frame clones and leaves some out. The table records tens of thousands of clones, roughly 87% of them present only once. The material sequenced was CD45RA- memory CD4+ T cells from PBMCs. All receptors derive from a human donor with narcolepsy. Both conserved end residues are part of each CDR3. The order of the fields is J gene, V gene, clone size, D gene, CDR3 protein, CDR3 DNA. D genes are given only for firm matches. The size of a clone is reported for some rows only, either as once, few or many, or as a class for expanded clones.

J gene: TRBJ1-2
V gene: TRBV6-1
clone size: .
D gene: .
CDR3 protein: CASRTGTWGYTF
CDR3 DNA: TGTGCCAGCCGAACAGGGACTTGGGGCTACACCTTC

J gene: TRBJ1-2
V gene: TRBV27
clone size: .
D gene: .
CDR3 protein: CATKPGTNYGYTF
CDR3 DNA: TGTGCCACCAAACCCGGGACAAACTATGGCTACACCTTC

J gene: TRBJ1-5
V gene: TRBV10-3
clone size: once
D gene: TRBD1
CDR3 protein: CAISHRGPNQPQHF
CDR3 DNA: TGTGCCATCAGTCACAGGGGGCCCAATCAGCCCCAGCATTTT

J gene: TRBJ1-3
V gene: TRBV5-6
clone size: .
D gene: .
CDR3 protein: CASSPVGGAGNTIYF
CDR3 DNA: TGTGCCAGCAGCCCCGTAGGAGGGGCAGGAAACACCATATATTTT

J gene: TRBJ2-7
V gene: TRBV7-8
clone size: .
D gene: TRBD1
CDR3 protein: CASSPRDSVYEQYF
CDR3 DNA: TGTGCCAGCAGCCCTCGGGACAGCGTTTACGAGCAGTACTTC

J gene: TRBJ1-1
V gene: TRBV19
clone size: medium-sized
D gene: .
CDR3 protein: CASTPQGYAEAFF
CDR3 DNA: TGTGCCAGTACCCCCCAGGGTTACGCTGAAGCTTTCTTT

J gene: TRBJ1-1
V gene: TRBV19
clone size: .
D gene: .
CDR3 protein: CASGGRQNTEAFF
CDR3 DNA: TGTGCCAGTGGCGGCAGACAGAACACTGAAGCTTTCTTT

J gene: TRBJ2-2
V gene: TRBV2
clone size: .
D gene: TRBD2
CDR3 protein: CASSERGGDTGELFF
CDR3 DNA: TGTGCCAGCAGTGAGCGCGGGGGGGACACCGGGGAGCTGTTTTTT

J gene: TRBJ1-5
V gene: TRBV19
clone size: .
D gene: .
CDR3 protein: CASSTLSEGSNQPQHF
CDR3 DNA: TGTGCCAGTAGCACGCTATCGGAGGGGAGCAATCAGCCCCAGCATTTT

J gene: TRBJ1-2
V gene: TRBV5-8
clone size: .
D gene: .
CDR3 protein: CASSLKGNYGYTF
CDR3 DNA: TGTGCCAGCAGCTTGAAAGGGAACTATGGCTACACCTTC

J gene: TRBJ1-4
V gene: TRBV5-1
clone size: .
D gene: .
CDR3 protein: CASSLQGGEKLFF
CDR3 DNA: TGCGCCAGCAGCCTACAGGGAGGCGAAAAACTGTTTTTT

J gene: TRBJ2-7
V gene: TRBV6-6
clone size: .
D gene: .
CDR3 protein: CASSYSKGANEQYF
CDR3 DNA: TGTGCCAGCAGTTACTCAAAAGGGGCAAACGAGCAGTACTTC

J gene: TRBJ1-2
V gene: TRBV15
clone size: .
D gene: .
CDR3 protein: CATSPLRGRGYGYTF
CDR3 DNA: TGTGCCACCAGCCCCCTGAGGGGACGGGGCTATGGCTACACCTTC

J gene: TRBJ1-6
V gene: TRBV6-6
clone size: .
D gene: TRBD1
CDR3 protein: CASSYSGTGNSPLHF
CDR3 DNA: TGTGCCAGCAGTTACTCCGGGACAGGCAATTCACCCCTCCACTTT

J gene: TRBJ2-1
V gene: TRBV5-1
clone size: .
D gene: .
CDR3 protein: CASSLRGRGQGGDEQFF
CDR3 DNA: TGCGCCAGCAGCTTACGAGGGCGAGGACAGGGAGGGGATGAGCAGTTCTTC

J gene: TRBJ2-1
V gene: TRBV5-1
clone size: once
D gene: .
CDR3 protein: CASSLELNSYNEQFF
CDR3 DNA: TGCGCCAGCAGCTTGGAGTTAAACTCCTACAATGAGCAGTTCTTC

J gene: TRBJ1-2
V gene: TRBV7-9
clone size: .
D gene: .
CDR3 protein: CASRRAANYGYTF
CDR3 DNA: TGTGCCAGCCGAAGGGCAGCTAACTATGGCTACACCTTC

J gene: TRBJ2-2
V gene: TRBV11-3
clone size: .
D gene: TRBD1
CDR3 protein: CASSPGTGSTGELFF
CDR3 DNA: TGTGCCAGCAGCCCCGGGACAGGCTCTACCGGGGAGCTGTTTTTT

J gene: TRBJ1-5
V gene: TRBV19
clone size: .
D gene: TRBD1
CDR3 protein: CASGTGSHQPQHF
CDR3 DNA: TGTGCCTCCGGGACAGGGTCCCATCAGCCCCAGCATTTT

J gene: TRBJ1-1
V gene: TRBV7-9
clone size: .
D gene: TRBD1
CDR3 protein: CASSLARDRTEAFF
CDR3 DNA: TGTGCCAGCAGCTTAGCTAGGGACAGGACTGAAGCTTTCTTT

J gene: TRBJ2-7
V gene: TRBV6-6
clone size: few
D gene: TRBD1
CDR3 protein: CASSFRQGDEQYF
CDR3 DNA: TGTGCCAGCAGTTTTCGACAGGGTGACGAGCAGTACTTC

J gene: TRBJ1-6
V gene: TRBV5-4
clone size: once
D gene: TRBD1
CDR3 protein: CASSPRQGKSPLHF
CDR3 DNA: TGTGCCAGCAGCCCTAGACAGGGGAAATCACCCCTCCACTTT

J gene: TRBJ2-5
V gene: TRBV9
clone size: .
D gene: TRBD2
CDR3 protein: CASSPRGVGGETQYF
CDR3 DNA: TGTGCCAGCAGCCCCCGGGGGGTGGGGGGAGAGACCCAGTACTTC

J gene: TRBJ2-1
V gene: TRBV13
clone size: .
D gene: .
CDR3 protein: CASSPRHSGAYNEQFF
CDR3 DNA: TGTGCCAGCAGCCCACGACATTCCGGGGCCTACAATGAGCAGTTCTTC

J gene: TRBJ1-4
V gene: TRBV29-1
clone size: few
D gene: .
CDR3 protein: CSVWTVGNEKLFF
CDR3 DNA: TGCAGCGTTTGGACAGTGGGTAATGAAAAACTGTTTTTT

J gene: TRBJ2-7
V gene: TRBV6-5
clone size: .
D gene: TRBD1
CDR3 protein: CASRRDREGHYEQYF
CDR3 DNA: TGTGCCAGCAGGAGGGACAGGGAGGGTCACTACGAGCAGTACTTC

J gene: TRBJ1-4
V gene: TRBV18
clone size: few
D gene: .
CDR3 protein: CASSPSADRLDEKLFF
CDR3 DNA: TGTGCCAGCTCACCATCAGCAGACAGGTTGGACGAAAAACTGTTTTTT

J gene: TRBJ1-5
V gene: TRBV7-6
clone size: .
D gene: .
CDR3 protein: CASSLDRNQPQHF
CDR3 DNA: TGTGCCAGCAGCTTAGACAGGAATCAGCCCCAGCATTTT

J gene: TRBJ2-3
V gene: TRBV2
clone size: .
D gene: .
CDR3 protein: CASSGGPQYF
CDR3 DNA: TGTGCCAGCAGTGGTGGACCGCAGTATTTT

J gene: TRBJ2-3
V gene: TRBV9
clone size: .
D gene: .
CDR3 protein: CASSSRPVPDTQYF
CDR3 DNA: TGTGCCAGCAGCTCCAGACCGGTTCCGGATACGCAGTATTTT

J gene: TRBJ2-5
V gene: TRBV12-5
clone size: .
D gene: .
CDR3 protein: CASGLGQDLETQYF
CDR3 DNA: TGTGCTAGTGGTTTGGGACAGGACCTAGAGACCCAGTACTTC

J gene: TRBJ2-7
V gene: TRBV28
clone size: .
D gene: .
CDR3 protein: CASSSSSAGSWYEQYF
CDR3 DNA: TGTGCCAGCAGTTCATCCTCGGCGGGGAGTTGGTACGAGCAGTACTTC

J gene: TRBJ2-7
V gene: TRBV6-1
clone size: .
D gene: .
CDR3 protein: CASKKRAGLDEQYF
CDR3 DNA: TGTGCCAGCAAAAAGCGGGCAGGGTTGGACGAGCAGTACTTC

J gene: TRBJ1-6
V gene: TRBV10-1
clone size: .
D gene: .
CDR3 protein: CASSEQGNSPLHF
CDR3 DNA: TGCGCCAGCAGTGAACAGGGTAATTCACCCCTCCACTTT

J gene: TRBJ2-5
V gene: TRBV7-2
clone size: once
D gene: TRBD2
CDR3 protein: CASSLSGARGQYF
CDR3 DNA: TGTGCCAGCAGCTTAAGCGGGGCCCGGGGCCAGTACTTC

J gene: TRBJ1-1
V gene: TRBV9
clone size: .
D gene: TRBD1
CDR3 protein: CASSTWDRGGEAFF
CDR3 DNA: TGTGCCAGCAGCACCTGGGACAGGGGCGGTGAAGCTTTCTTT

J gene: TRBJ2-7
V gene: TRBV6-6
clone size: .
D gene: TRBD1
CDR3 protein: CASSRMDRGEQYF
CDR3 DNA: TGTGCCAGCAGCCGAATGGACAGGGGCGAGCAGTACTTC

J gene: TRBJ1-1
V gene: TRBV6-1
clone size: .
D gene: TRBD1
CDR3 protein: CASGTAPSEAFF
CDR3 DNA: TGTGCCAGCGGGACAGCCCCCTCTGAAGCTTTCTTT

J gene: TRBJ1-5
V gene: TRBV19
clone size: once
D gene: .
CDR3 protein: CASSMVGGQPQHF
CDR3 DNA: TGTGCCAGTAGTATGGTAGGGGGACAGCCCCAGCATTTT

J gene: TRBJ1-1
V gene: TRBV19
clone size: .
D gene: TRBD1
CDR3 protein: CASNPDRGMVGTEAFF
CDR3 DNA: TGTGCCAGTAACCCGGACAGGGGGATGGTCGGGACTGAAGCTTTCTTT

J gene: TRBJ2-7
V gene: TRBV5-1
clone size: .
D gene: TRBD2
CDR3 protein: CASSPSGGYEQYF
CDR3 DNA: TGCGCCAGCAGCCCCAGCGGGGGGTACGAGCAGTACTTC

J gene: TRBJ1-4
V gene: TRBV2
clone size: .
D gene: .
CDR3 protein: CASKVQPTNEKLFF
CDR3 DNA: TGTGCCAGCAAAGTACAGCCAACTAATGAAAAACTGTTTTTT

J gene: TRBJ1-3
V gene: TRBV7-2
clone size: .
D gene: .
CDR3 protein: CASSRTLGDTIYF
CDR3 DNA: TGTGCCAGCAGTCGGACGCTGGGGGACACCATATATTTT

J gene: TRBJ1-5
V gene: TRBV14
clone size: .
D gene: .
CDR3 protein: CASSQDGSQWGAGQPQHF
CDR3 DNA: TGTGCCAGCAGCCAAGATGGAAGTCAGTGGGGGGCTGGGCAGCCCCAGCATTTT

J gene: TRBJ1-1
V gene: TRBV18
clone size: .
D gene: .
CDR3 protein: CASSPPGKYTEAFF
CDR3 DNA: TGTGCCAGCTCACCACCGGGAAAGTACACTGAAGCTTTCTTT

J gene: TRBJ2-3
V gene: TRBV10-2
clone size: .
D gene: .
CDR3 protein: CASSHRPDTQYF
CDR3 DNA: TGCGCCAGCAGTCACAGGCCAGATACGCAGTATTTT